This T cell receptor (beta chain) was found in a study of blood T cell repertoires in COVID-19. V shed 2 bases, J shed 0 bases, and the junction held 4 bases outside the gene matches. CDR1 and CDR2 (germline): SGHAT, FQNNGV. The CDR3 has 16 amino acids. Repertoires were generated with immunoSEQ multiplex PCR, while TCRdb's copy carries only in-frame clones and drops some. The table shows almost 250,000 clones, with around nine tenths occurring only once. The chain has TRBV11-2 and TRBJ2-3, with 8 nucleotides matching TRBD2. Sequences were obtained from PBMCs or T cells enriched from blood (not recorded which). This clonotype originated in a woman aged 25 to 45 who had recovered from COVID-19. The DNA of the CDR3 is TGTGCCAGCAGCTTAAGTTCTAGCGGGAGCACAGATACGCAGTATTTT. Its translation is CASSLSSSGSTDTQYF.